Following are 8 T cell receptor beta chains from one sample sequenced in a study of blood T cells in healthy people across ages (dated by TCRdb to between 2014 and 2017). Libraries were made using 5' RACE. The sample was run on an Illumina HiSeq 2500. The second PCR ran for roughly 7 to 12 cycles and used a J-beta primer mix along with a sample-barcoded 5' primer. TCRdb reran the public reads through fastp at Q25 and MiXCR, keeping productive beta chains. All rows with the same CDR3 protein become a single entry with the most common DNA and genes. Present in this sample are some 900,000 distinct CDR3 sequences, roughly 43% of which were seen just once. Roughly an eighth of the sample goes to the ten largest clones. Sequenced material: blood. Receptors originate from a man under 40 in good health.

A few counts support this clonotype. The chain carries TRBV5-1 and TRBJ1-2; 8 nucleotides agree with TRBD1. This CDR3 has 14 residues. Looked up from germline, CDR1 is SGHRS and CDR2 is YFSETQ. V was pared by 4 bases and J by 3 bases, with 5 bases of the junction left unmatched. The CDR3 DNA reads TGCGCCAGCAGCCCGGACAGGGCCGACTATGGCTACACCTTC. Translation: CASSPDRADYGYTF.

This clonotype was counted between two and nine times. This sequence joins TRBV28 and TRBJ2-1, with D possibly being TRBD2 (5 bases). V was cut by 2 bases and J by 1 base, with 9 bases left in between. This CDR3 comprises 15 residues. CDR1 is MDHEN and CDR2 is SYDVKM in the germline V gene. The chain's CDR3 is CASSLIRGSYNEQFF. The CDR3, as DNA: TGTGCCAGCAGTTTAATCCGGGGATCCTACAATGAGCAGTTCTTC.

V usage is TRBV4-2 and J usage is TRBJ2-3, with D perhaps matching TRBD2 (6 bases). This CDR3 comprises 15 residues. The germline V and J ends were trimmed by 4 bases and 0 bases, with 11 bases remaining between them. Per the germline V gene, CDR1 is LGHNA and CDR2 is YNFKEQ. CDR3 bases: TGTGCCAGCAGCCGACCGGGACTTAGCACAGATACGCAGTATTTT. As protein: CASSRPGLSTDTQYF.

The V gene is TRBV29-1, the J gene TRBJ1-2; tentative D call: TRBD1 (5 bases). The CDR3 is made up of 12 amino acids. The V gene lost 2 bases and the J gene lost 7 bases, with 11 bases spanning the gap. The germline V gene has CDR1 SQVTM and CDR2 ANQGSEA. The CDR3 spells CSVETGRGGYTF. Here the CDR3 DNA reads TGCAGCGTTGAAACGGGGAGGGGTGGCTACACCTTC.

This clonotype has only a few counts. The chain uses TRBV3-1 and TRBJ2-5, with a possible D match to TRBD2 (6 bases). CDR1 is LGHDT and CDR2 is YNNKEL in the germline V gene (reference sequence). Trimming removed 1 base from V and 5 bases from J, with 14 bases in between. CDR3 length: 15 amino acids. The DNA for the CDR3 is TGTGCCAGCAGCCAAGCGGTGGAGGGCCTTGAGACCCAGTACTTC. As protein: CASSQAVEGLETQYF.

This clonotype was picked up a small number of times. V usage is TRBV27 and J usage is TRBJ1-2, with TRBD1 matching over 8 bases. This CDR3 contains 16 residues. Germline lookup yields CDR1 MNHEY and CDR2 SMNVEV (reference sequence). The V gene end was trimmed by 2 bases and the J gene end by 1 base; junction bases not matched to a gene: 6. For the CDR3, the DNA is TGTGCCAGCAGTTTACGACGGGACAGGATTAACTATGGCTACACCTTC. This codes for CASSLRRDRINYGYTF.

There are a few counts of this clonotype. The rearrangement joins TRBV7-2 to TRBJ2-2; weak D call: TRBD1 (6 bases). The CDR3 runs 15 residues. The germline V gene encodes CDR1 SGHTA and CDR2 FQGNSA. Trimming left V 3 bases short and J 0 bases short, with 8 bases between. In DNA form, the CDR3 reads TGTGCCAGCAGCTTCAGGGGACCGAACACCGGGGAGCTGTTTTTT. Translating it yields CASSFRGPNTGELFF.

The chain recombines TRBV5-1 with TRBJ2-3; D is ambiguous. The germline gives CDR1 SGHRS, CDR2 YFSETQ. Trimming left V 5 bases short and J 2 bases short, with 9 bases between. This CDR3 contains 13 residues. The CDR3 nucleotides read TGCGCCAGCAGAGGTGGGGTCACAGATACGCAGTATTTT. Residues: CASRGGVTDTQYF. The whole variable domain, remainder taken from reference TRBV5-1 and TRBJ2-3, is KAGVTQTPRYLIKTRGQQVTLSCSPISGHRSVSWYQQTPGQGLQFLFEYFSETQRNKGNFPGRFSGRQFSNSRSEMNVSTLELGDSALYLCASRGGVTDTQYFGPGTRLTVL.